This record looks at one T cell receptor beta chain sequence and its context. Its antigen is still unknown. This record belongs to a study of beta chain features in type 1 diabetes. Study-level points and caveats: Fewer insertions but more deletions were seen at VDJ junctions in type 1 diabetes patients.

The whole isolated RNA underwent reverse transcription, so sequencing captured expressed TCRB transcripts. For naive, central memory and regulatory T cell samples, reads averaged about 3.7 million. The repertoire was sequenced with immunoSEQ multiplex PCR; TCRdb's copy has only in-frame clones and lacks some. The table lists under 800,000 clones, less than 20% of them singletons. Germline V CDR1 and CDR2: LGHNA, YSLEER. CDR3 size: 15 residues. V shed 4 bases and J 1 base; nucleotides not matched to a gene: 5. The sequence was collected from a man aged 18 to 35 in good health. The chain is built from TRBV4-3 and TRBJ2-7; 9 nucleotides align to TRBD2. Sequencing used naive CD4+ T cells from blood. The CDR3 sequence is CASSRVTSGSYEQYF. CDR3 DNA sequence: TGCGCCAGCAGCCGAGTGACTAGCGGATCCTACGAGCAGTACTTC.